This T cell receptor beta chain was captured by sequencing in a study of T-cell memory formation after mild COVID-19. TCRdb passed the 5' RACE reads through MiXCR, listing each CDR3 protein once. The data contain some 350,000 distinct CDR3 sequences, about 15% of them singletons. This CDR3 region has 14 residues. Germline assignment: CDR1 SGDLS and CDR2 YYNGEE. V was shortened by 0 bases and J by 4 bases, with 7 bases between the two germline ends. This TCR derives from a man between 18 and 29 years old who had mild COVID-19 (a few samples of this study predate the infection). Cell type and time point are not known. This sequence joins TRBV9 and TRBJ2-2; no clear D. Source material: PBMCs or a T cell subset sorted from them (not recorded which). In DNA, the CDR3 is TGTGCCAGCAGCGTAGCGGAGTTCACCGGGGAGCTGTTTTTT. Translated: CASSVAEFTGELFF.